This T cell receptor beta chain was obtained from a study of Ad26.COV2.S vaccination and SARS-CoV-2 variants. Trimming stripped 2 bases from V and 8 bases from J, with 13 bases between. CDR1 is MNHNS, CDR2 SASEGT, per germline. This CDR3 has 14 residues. The repertoire was sequenced with immunoSEQ multiplex PCR; TCRdb's copy has only in-frame clones and lacks some. The sample holds 500,000 or so clones; approximately 92% are singletons and the top ten take about 2.7%. The treatment denotes: around 19 received Ad26.COV2.S at low or high dose, single or two shots; 5 received placebo; per-sample allocation not given. Vaccine and placebo recipients were sampled on day 63 after the first injection. This clone was counted only a few times.

The input for sequencing was peripheral blood, taken in a trial of Ad26.COV2.S vaccine versus placebo. The sequence derives from a person between 18 and 65 years old who received the Ad26.COV2.S COVID-19 vaccine or a placebo. The rearrangement joins TRBV6-1 to TRBJ1-3; D is uncertain. CDR3 nucleotide sequence: TGTGCCAGCAGTGAAAGCGTGCACGGGGACACCATATATTTT. Its translation: CASSESVHGDTIYF.